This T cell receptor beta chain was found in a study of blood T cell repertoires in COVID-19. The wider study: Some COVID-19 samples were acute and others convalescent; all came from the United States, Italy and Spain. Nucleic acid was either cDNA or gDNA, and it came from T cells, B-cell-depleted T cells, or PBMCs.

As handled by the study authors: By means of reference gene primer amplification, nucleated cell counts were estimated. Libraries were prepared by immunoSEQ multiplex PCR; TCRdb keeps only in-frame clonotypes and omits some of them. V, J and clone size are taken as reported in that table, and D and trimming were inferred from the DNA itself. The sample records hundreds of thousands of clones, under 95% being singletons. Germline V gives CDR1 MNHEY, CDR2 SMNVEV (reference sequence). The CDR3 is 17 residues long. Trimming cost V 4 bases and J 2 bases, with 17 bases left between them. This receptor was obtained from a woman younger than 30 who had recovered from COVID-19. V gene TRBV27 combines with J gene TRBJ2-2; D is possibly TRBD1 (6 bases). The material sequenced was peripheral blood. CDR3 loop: CASSSPGALINTGELFF. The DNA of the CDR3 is TGTGCCAGCAGTTCTCCAGGGGCCCTTATAAACACCGGGGAGCTGTTTTTT.